The subject of this entry is one T cell receptor beta chain. The data derive from a study of identical twins. TCRdb fed the 5' RACE reads into MiXCR, producing one record per CDR3 protein. This sample yields roughly 690,000 distinct CDR3 sequences, of which around 6.1% are seen a single time; around 2% belongs to the top ten. This CDR3 contains 21 residues. V lost 2 bases and J lost 0; bases outside the gene matches: 13. Germline lookup yields CDR1 SGHAT and CDR2 FQDESV (reference sequence). Sequences were obtained from naive T cells sorted from blood. The TCR comes from a man aged 18 to 29 in good health. The gene calls are TRBV11-1 and TRBJ2-1; 13 bases fit TRBD2. The CDR3 loop reads CASSLLGGTSGTASSYNEQFF. The CDR3 DNA reads TGTGCCAGCAGCTTATTGGGGGGGACTAGCGGGACAGCTAGCTCCTACAATGAGCAGTTCTTC.